This TCR beta chain derives from a study of cytotoxic CD8 clonotypes in ibrutinib-treated CLL. Overall study: Partial responses numbered approximately 24 and complete responses 2; after a median about 6 years, 14 stayed remitted and some twelve progressed. Mean per-sample yields comprised about 280,000 productive templates and approximately 97,000 productive rearrangements. Notes on the study in general: Public clonotypes showed up rarely, and on treatment they shrank or held steady.

On this clone itself: Its target is unknown.

TCRdb keeps only in-frame clones here, not all; method: immunoSEQ multiplex PCR. The table shows a few hundred thousand clones, with roughly 70% occurring only once. Germline V CDR1 and CDR2: SGDLS, YYNGEE. This CDR3 is built from 16 residues. V was pared by 0 bases and J by 4 bases, with 16 bases between. The starting material was PBMCs, obtained after 36 months of ibrutinib treatment. The TCR comes from a human donor with chronic lymphocytic leukemia. V usage is TRBV9 and J usage is TRBJ2-5; perhaps D is TRBD1 or TRBD2 (5 bases each). The CDR3 is CASSVGRQGVLETQYF. CDR3 in DNA: TGTGCCAGCAGCGTAGGTCGGCAGGGAGTTTTAGAGACCCAGTACTTC.